The 24 T cell receptor beta chains below all came from one sample that was sequenced in a study of CD8+CD57+ T cells in acquired aplastic anemia. Before being chosen for sequencing, patients had shown CD8+CD57+ cell expansion by flow cytometry. According to the study, genomic DNA was the template for TCR beta VDJ and CDR3 profiling. TCRdb re-analysed the reads in MiXCR, keeping a single row per CDR3 protein. The table includes 150,000 to 200,000 distinct CDR3 sequences, 48% detected once. The sample was sorted CD4+, CD8+, or CD8+CD57+ T cells (not recorded which) from PBMCs. The receptor set was obtained from a human donor with aplastic anemia.

This clonotype came up a few times. The chain has TRBV2 and TRBJ1-4, with 7 nucleotides matching TRBD1. Looked up from germline, CDR1 is SNHLY and CDR2 is FYNNEI. V lost 5 bases and J lost 8; bases outside the gene matches: 11. This CDR3 has 15 residues. The CDR3 region has the DNA TGTGCCAGCAGTTCCAACAACAGGGGTCGCGAAAAACTGTTTTTT. Translation gives CASSSNNRGREKLFF. Together with reference TRBV2 and TRBJ1-4, the CDR3 gives the full variable domain: EPEVTQTPSHQVTQMGQEVILRCVPISNHLYFYWYRQILGQKVEFLVSFYNNEISEKSEIFDDQFSVERPDGSNFTLKIRSTKLEDSAMYFCASSSNNRGREKLFFGSGTQLSVL.

The genes are TRBV20-1 and TRBJ2-3; D is uncertain. Trimming shortened V by 3 bases and J by 4 bases, and 17 bases separated the two germline ends. CDR3 length equals 15 residues. Germline loops: CDR1 DFQATT, CDR2 SNEGSKA (reference sequence). CDR3 amino acids: CSARVKGFGADTQYF. The DNA for the CDR3 is TGCAGTGCTAGGGTCAAGGGTTTCGGCGCAGATACGCAGTATTTT.

The chain combines TRBV24-1 with TRBJ2-1, with unresolved D. Germline V gene lookup returns CDR1 KGHDR and CDR2 SFDVKD. Trimming pared 0 bases from V and 3 bases from J, leaving 8 bases between. The CDR3 spans 15 residues. CDR3 region: CATSDLKRDYNEQFF. Here the CDR3 DNA reads TGTGCCACCAGTGATTTGAAAAGGGACTACAATGAGCAGTTCTTC.

V usage is TRBV24-1 and J usage is TRBJ1-3; TRBD1 aligns across 9 bases. From germline, CDR1 is KGHDR and CDR2 SFDVKD. V shed 2 bases, J shed 2 bases, and the junction held 6 bases outside the gene matches. The CDR3 runs 17 residues. The CDR3 DNA reads as TGTGCCACCAGTGATTGGGACAGGGAAAAGACTGGAAACACCATATATTTT. It is translated as CATSDWDREKTGNTIYF.

The chain joins TRBV15 to TRBJ2-1, with no clear D. V was clipped by 3 bases and J by 0 bases, with 12 bases between them. Germline lookup yields CDR1 LNHNV and CDR2 YYDKDF (reference sequence). This CDR3 is 16 amino acids long. CDR3 in amino acids: CATSSRSWSSYNEQFF. The CDR3 region has the DNA TGTGCCACCAGCAGCAGATCCTGGAGCTCCTACAATGAGCAGTTCTTC.

This clonotype was seen a few times. The CDR3 sequence: CASSYRDGYTF. CDR3 DNA sequence: TGCGCCAGCAGTTACAGGGACGGCTACACCTTC. The genes are TRBV10-2 and TRBJ1-2; D is possibly TRBD1 (6 bases). In germline, CDR1 is WSHSY, CDR2 SAAADI. V was pared by 5 bases and J by 8 bases, with 9 bases between. There are 11 residues in the CDR3.

As concerns this clonotype: A much larger clonotype is one base distant, so this may be a read error. The chain is built from TRBV27 and TRBJ2-5; D call uncertain. This CDR3 has 12 residues. Germline V gene sequence: CDR1 MNHEY, CDR2 SMNVEV (reference sequence). The CDR3, as DNA: TGTGCCAGAAGTTTTACGGGAGAGACCCAGTACTTC. Encoded protein: CARSFTGETQYF.

The rearrangement uses TRBV15 and TRBJ1-6; tentative D call: TRBD1 (5 bases). Germline lookup yields CDR1 LNHNV and CDR2 YYDKDF (reference sequence). With 1 base removed from V and 10 bases from J, the gap between germline ends came to 11 bases. The CDR3 is 14 residues long. Here the CDR3 reads CATSRVGVGSPLHF. The CDR3 nucleotides are TGTGCCACCAGCAGAGTGGGGGTAGGCTCACCCCTCCACTTT.

With regard to this clonotype: One base away lies a much larger clone, so this may be a sequencing read error. Because it lacks the conserved phenylalanine or tryptophan at the end, this CDR3 is likely a read error. V usage is TRBV14 and J usage is TRBJ1-6; D gene unclear. Looked up from germline, CDR1 is SGHDN and CDR2 is FVKESK. Trimming shortened V by 4 bases and J by 6 bases, and 10 bases separated the two germline ends. The CDR3 sequence is 14 residues long. The chain's CDR3 is CASSPGRLNSPLHS. In nucleotides, the CDR3 is TGTGCCAGCAGCCCGGGTCGACTTAATTCACCCCTCCACTCT.

The chain is built from TRBV2 and TRBJ2-1; 11 bases fit TRBD2. Germline loops: CDR1 SNHLY, CDR2 FYNNEI. Losses at the gene ends were 3 bases for V and 6 bases for J; bases not matched to a gene: 4. This CDR3 is built from 15 residues. The CDR3 DNA reads TGTGCCAGCAGTGATAGCGGGGGGGCCGGCAATGAGCAGTTCTTC. Encoded protein: CASSDSGGAGNEQFF.

This clonotype was detected ten times or more. The chain combines TRBV6-1 with TRBJ1-6, with D hard to call. Looked up from germline, CDR1 is MNHNS and CDR2 is SASEGT. Trimming shortened V by 6 bases and J by 12 bases, and 9 bases separated the two germline ends. The CDR3 consists of 11 residues. The CDR3 region is CASRAREPLHF. DNA for the CDR3: TGTGCCAGCAGGGCAAGGGAACCCCTCCACTTT.

The chain uses TRBV11-2 and TRBJ2-1; 15 nucleotides match TRBD2. CDR3 length: 17 amino acids. V lost 5 bases, J lost 7 bases, and 9 bases stayed unmatched. Germline V gene lookup returns CDR1 SGHAT and CDR2 FQNNGV. The CDR3 reads CASSQGLAGGTGNEQFF. The CDR3 DNA reads TGTGCCAGCAGCCAGGGACTAGCGGGGGGAACGGGGAATGAGCAGTTCTTC.

The table lists this clonotype with many counts. The genes are TRBV19 and TRBJ1-5; D call uncertain. Per germline, CDR1 LNHDA and CDR2 SQIVND (reference sequence). V was clipped by 2 bases and J by 0 bases, with 14 bases between them. CDR3 size: 17 residues. The chain's CDR3 is CASSITIQEYSNQPQHF. The CDR3 DNA is TGTGCCAGTAGTATAACAATTCAGGAGTATAGCAATCAGCCCCAGCATTTT.

The table lists this clonotype with many counts. This chain uses TRBV6-1 with TRBJ1-1; a weak D match, TRBD1 (5 bases). CDR1 MNHNS and CDR2 SASEGT come from the germline V gene. The CDR3 loop spans 15 amino acids. Deletions cut 6 bases from V and 0 bases from J, with 14 bases between. As DNA, the CDR3 is TGTGCCAGCAGGGATCAGGGACTTATGAACACTGAAGCTTTCTTT. Amino acids: CASRDQGLMNTEAFF.

The chain combines TRBV25-1 with TRBJ2-1; TRBD2 matches 11 bases. The ends lost 4 bases at V and 8 bases at J; junction bases unmatched: 16. This CDR3 is built from 18 residues. The germline V gene has CDR1 MGHDK and CDR2 SYGVNS. The CDR3 sequence is CASSGHLPISGRAYEQFF. CDR3 in DNA: TGTGCCAGCAGTGGACACCTCCCAATTAGCGGGAGGGCCTATGAGCAGTTCTTC.

As for this clonotype: A read error may be the cause here, since a much bigger clone is one base away. This chain links TRBV7-3 with TRBJ2-2; 7 bases are shared with TRBD2. Germline V CDR1 and CDR2: SGHTA, FQGTGA. Trimming removed 5 bases from V and 3 bases from J; junction bases left unmatched: 9. The length of the CDR3 is 16 residues. In nucleotides, the CDR3 is TGTGCCAGCAGCAAAAGTAGGAGCGGGGACACCGGGGAGCTGTTTTTT. Translated: CASSKSRSGDTGELFF.

The gene calls are TRBV6-2 or TRBV6-3 and TRBJ1-3; 9 bases line up with TRBD1. The CDR3 runs 16 residues. Germline-derived CDR1 and CDR2 are MNHEY and SVGEGT. J gave up 0 bases and V 7 bases, and 7 bases lay outside the gene matches. The CDR3 spells CASIATGGISGNTIYF. The CDR3 nucleotides read TGTGCCAGCATCGCGACAGGGGGAATCTCTGGAAACACCATATATTTT.

The chain is built from TRBV20-1 and TRBJ2-5; no clear D gene. The CDR3 sequence is 11 residues long. V was pared by 0 bases and J by 5 bases, with 4 bases between. Looked up from germline, CDR1 is DFQATT and CDR2 is SNEGSKA (reference sequence). The CDR3 is CSARERETQYF. The CDR3 DNA follows: TGCAGTGCTAGAGAGAGGGAGACCCAGTACTTC.

V usage is TRBV5-6 and J usage is TRBJ2-2; D is unclear. The CDR3 covers 12 residues. V was clipped by 6 bases and J by 3 bases, with 6 bases between them. Germline CDR1 SGHDT, CDR2 YYEEEE. CDR3 sequence: CASNEYTGELFF. The CDR3 nucleotides are TGTGCCAGCAACGAGTACACCGGGGAGCTGTTTTTT.

This clonotype was seen repeatedly, ten times or more. The J gene is TRBJ2-3, the V gene TRBV20-1; the match to TRBD2 covers 10 bases. V lost 4 bases to trimming and J lost 6 bases; unmatched junction nucleotides: 7. CDR1 and CDR2 from the germline V gene are DFQATT and SNEGSKA (reference sequence). This CDR3 contains 14 residues. The CDR3 is CSATLAGVGDTQYF. The CDR3 DNA is TGCAGTGCTACTCTAGCGGGAGTCGGGGATACGCAGTATTTT.

V usage is TRBV2 and J usage is TRBJ1-2; TRBD1 is a possible D gene (6 bases). V shed 4 bases and J shed 5 bases, with 11 bases lying between them. The CDR3 contains 13 residues. Germline CDR1 is SNHLY and CDR2 is FYNNEI. The CDR3: CASSAGQKYGYTF. The CDR3 DNA reads as TGTGCCAGCAGTGCCGGACAGAAGTATGGCTACACCTTC.

The sample holds many counts of this clonotype. J is TRBJ2-2 and V is TRBV9; D not resolved. Germline assignment: CDR1 SGDLS and CDR2 YYNGEE. Trimming stripped 0 bases from V and 6 bases from J, with 9 bases between. This CDR3 contains 14 residues. CDR3 sequence: CASSVVKFPGELFF. Here the CDR3 DNA reads TGTGCCAGCAGCGTAGTTAAGTTCCCCGGGGAGCTGTTTTTT.

V gene TRBV15 combines with J gene TRBJ1-2, with D perhaps TRBD1 (6 bases). The germline V gene has CDR1 LNHNV and CDR2 YYDKDF (reference sequence). The CDR3 consists of 14 residues. V lost 0 bases and J 4 bases, leaving 9 bases between the germline ends. The CDR3 DNA sequence: TGTGCCACCAGCAGAGATAGGGGGTTCTATGGCTACACCTTC. This translates into CATSRDRGFYGYTF.

At least ten counts were recorded for this clonotype. The CDR3 here is CSAQGLKNEQFF. DNA of the CDR3: TGCAGTGCCCAGGGACTAAAGAATGAGCAGTTCTTC. The chain employs TRBV20-1 and TRBJ2-1, with 7 nucleotides matching TRBD2. The junction had 6 bases not matched to a gene; V was cut back by 6 bases and J by 7 bases. This CDR3 is built from 12 residues. The germline gives CDR1 DFQATT, CDR2 SNEGSKA (reference sequence).